A single sample is the source of the 32 T cell receptor beta chains below, sequenced in a study of PD-1 blockade in mismatch repair-deficient tumors (dated 2017 in TCRdb). Library generation was performed with the immunoSEQ multiplex PCR assay. In its TCRdb copy, this immuneACCESS table keeps in-frame sequences only and misses some clones. Where compared with another copy, unresolved V genes explain less than half of these, and the others have no known cause. The sample records some 19,000 clones, approximately 80% of which are singletons. Of the sample, about 1.4% falls within the top ten clones. This material consisted of PBMCs, taken 52 weeks after starting pembrolizumab. Receptors were obtained from an adult with mismatch repair-deficient cancer.

The V call is TRBV7-9, the J call TRBJ2-7, with D possibly matching TRBD1 (6 bases). Germline assignment: CDR1 SEHNR and CDR2 FQNEAQ (reference sequence). The CDR3 runs to 12 residues. Trimming cost V 2 bases and J 4 bases, with 6 bases left between them. The CDR3 DNA sequence: TGTGCCAGCAGCTTAACAGGGTACGAGCAGTACTTC. It yields the protein CASSLTGYEQYF.

The rearrangement links TRBV19 to TRBJ1-3; 8 nucleotides agree with TRBD1. The junction had 4 bases not matched to a gene; V was cut back by 5 bases and J by 4 bases. The CDR3 contains 14 residues. CDR1 and CDR2 (germline): LNHDA, SQIVND (reference sequence). The CDR3 DNA sequence: TGTGCCAGTAGTCGCCAGGGGGCGGGAAACACCATATATTTT. Protein: CASSRQGAGNTIYF.

The count of this clone is one. The chain has TRBV23-1 and TRBJ2-5; TRBD1 matches 7 bases. TRBV23-1 is an open reading frame whose function is uncertain. The CDR3 contains 17 residues. J was trimmed by 3 bases and V by 0 bases; bases with no gene match: 10. CDR3 bases: TGCGCCAGCAGTCAATCAGGGCAAGGGGGCGCGGAAGAGACCCAGTACTTC. Amino acid sequence: CASSQSGQGGAEETQYF.

The V gene is TRBV19, the J gene TRBJ2-1, with TRBD1 identical over 7 bases. The J segment lost 10 bases and the V segment lost 5 bases, leaving 8 bases of the junction unmatched. The V gene's germline CDR1 is LNHDA and CDR2 SQIVND (reference sequence). The CDR3 length is 13 residues. CDR3 coding DNA: TGTGCCAGTAGTGCCTGGACAGGTGACGAGCAGTTCTTC. The encoded protein is CASSAWTGDEQFF. Looking up the rest from reference TRBV19 and TRBJ2-1 gives the full variable domain: DGGITQSPKYLFRKEGQNVTLSCEQNLNHDAMYWYRQDPGQGLRLIYYSQIVNDFQKGDIAEGYSVSREKKESFPLTVTSAQKNPTAFYLCASSAWTGDEQFFGPGTRLTVL.

For the CDR3, the DNA is TGTGCCAGCAGTTACGGGAGCGGGGGAGGGACCGAAGCTTTCTTT. Translation: CASSYGSGGGTEAFF. The rearrangement links TRBV6-5 to TRBJ1-1; D may be TRBD1 (5 bases). V lost 2 bases to trimming and J lost 8 bases, with 18 bases between them. The length of the CDR3 is 15 residues. The germline CDR1 and CDR2 sequences are MNHEY and SVGAGI.

The gene calls are TRBV6-6 and TRBJ1-6; perhaps TRBD1 as D (6 bases). The germline CDR1 and CDR2 sequences are MNHNY and SVGAGI (reference sequence). The CDR3 covers 15 residues. V lost 6 bases and J 4 bases, leaving 13 bases between the germline ends. This chain's CDR3 is CASSLLGTYNSPLHF. The CDR3 coding sequence is TGTGCCAGCAGCCTCCTTGGGACATATAATTCACCCCTCCACTTT.

This chain joins TRBV28 and TRBJ2-7; D unclear. Germline V gene sequence: CDR1 MDHEN, CDR2 SYDVKM. This CDR3 region has 13 residues. V lost 7 bases, J lost 2 bases, and 12 bases lay in between. The CDR3: CASTASVAYEQYF. The CDR3 DNA sequence: TGTGCCAGCACCGCAAGCGTAGCCTACGAGCAGTACTTC.

This chain uses TRBV6-4 with TRBJ1-5; 12 bases are a match to TRBD1. Germline V CDR1 and CDR2: MRHNA, SNTAGT. V was clipped by 4 bases and J by 6 bases; unmatched bases: 7. The CDR3 totals 16 residues. The CDR3 reads CASSGLRDRGLQPQHF. The CDR3 DNA reads as TGTGCCAGCAGTGGACTCCGGGACAGGGGGCTTCAGCCCCAGCATTTT.

This clone was picked up one time. This chain joins TRBV21-1 and TRBJ1-1. TRBV21-1 is annotated as a pseudogene. This CDR3 has 14 residues. The CDR3 protein is CASSKERENTEAFF. DNA for the CDR3: TGTGCCAGCAGCAAAGAACGAGAGAACACTGAAGCTTTCTTT.

The DNA for the CDR3 is TGCGCCAGCAGCCTCTCGACAACTAACTATGGCTACACCTTC. It codes for CASSLSTTNYGYTF. The chain employs TRBV5-1 and TRBJ1-2; D call uncertain. The CDR3 totals 14 residues. Germline V gene data show CDR1 as SGHRS and CDR2 as YFSETQ. Trimming took 4 bases from V and 0 from J, leaving 10 bases between them.

This sequence joins TRBV13 and TRBJ2-7; no definite D call. The germline CDR1 and CDR2 sequences are PRHDT and FYEKMQ (reference sequence). CDR3 length: 14 amino acids. V was pared by 3 bases and J by 7 bases, with 16 bases between. CDR3 coding DNA: TGTGCCAGCAGCTTGGCCCCCACTTCCGGGGAGCAGTACTTC. Translation: CASSLAPTSGEQYF.

This clone appeared once. The genes are TRBV7-9 and TRBJ1-5; TRBD1 might be the D (6 bases). Trimming shortened V by 5 bases and J by 4 bases, and 12 bases separated the two germline ends. Looked up from germline, CDR1 is SEHNR and CDR2 is FQNEAQ (reference sequence). The CDR3 extends over 14 amino acids. The DNA of the CDR3 is TGTGCCAGCAGCCAACAGGGCCCAAATCAGCCCCAGCATTTT. Residues: CASSQQGPNQPQHF.

The chain combines TRBV6-7 with TRBJ2-3; D possibly corresponds to TRBD2 (9 bases). TRBV6-7 is placed among ORFs of uncertain function. The germline V and J ends were trimmed by 0 bases and 4 bases, with 29 bases remaining between them. This CDR3 has 21 amino acids. The CDR3 spells CASSYSKGTGGLAGRADTQYF. DNA of the CDR3: TGTGCCAGCAGTTACTCGAAAGGGACAGGTGGCCTAGCGGGGAGGGCAGATACGCAGTATTTT.

CDR3 DNA sequence: TGTGCCAGCAGCGTCCAGGGACACAATAATTCACCCCTCCACTTT. It codes for CASSVQGHNNSPLHF. The rearrangement uses TRBV9 and TRBJ1-6; a possible D gene is TRBD1 (6 bases). This CDR3 has 15 residues. The V and J ends lost 2 bases and 5 bases respectively, with 11 bases between them. From germline, CDR1 is SGDLS and CDR2 YYNGEE.

This clone occurred a few times. This sequence joins TRBV2 and TRBJ2-7; the D gene is possibly TRBD1 (6 bases). The V end lost 5 bases, the J end lost 4 bases, and 15 bases lay between the germline ends. This CDR3 has 14 residues. In germline, CDR1 is SNHLY, CDR2 FYNNEI. DNA for the CDR3: TGTGCCAGCAGTATCGGCAGGGGATGGTACGAGCAGTACTTC. Translating gives CASSIGRGWYEQYF.

This clone was found once. The gene calls are TRBV11-3 and TRBJ2-1, with 7 bases aligning to TRBD2. Germline-derived CDR1 and CDR2 are SGHNT and YENEEA. The CDR3 has 15 amino acids. V lost 4 bases to trimming and J lost 4 bases; unmatched junction nucleotides: 7. The CDR3 reads CASSWERDFYNEQFF. CDR3 nucleotide sequence: TGTGCCAGCAGCTGGGAGCGGGACTTTTACAATGAGCAGTTCTTC. The complete variable domain, with remaining parts taken from reference TRBV11-3 and TRBJ2-1, reads EAGVVQSPRYKIIEKKQPVAFWCNPISGHNTLYWYLQNLGQGPELLIRYENEEAVDDSQLPKDRFSAERLKGVDSTLKIQPAELGDSAVYLCASSWERDFYNEQFFGPGTRLTVL.

The chain uses TRBV30 and TRBJ1-1; TRBD1 aligns across 7 bases. V shed 3 bases and J 1 base; nucleotides not matched to a gene: 2. Germline-derived CDR1 and CDR2 are GTSNPN and SVGIG (reference sequence). This CDR3 is 13 amino acids long. CDR3 DNA sequence: TGTGCCTGGAGGACAGGGCCGAACACTGAAGCTTTCTTT. Its translation is CAWRTGPNTEAFF.

The rearrangement joins TRBV18 to TRBJ1-3; D unclear. V lost 2 bases and J lost 4, with 6 bases in between. This CDR3 comprises 13 residues. CDR1 is KGHSH and CDR2 is LQKENI in the germline V gene. The CDR3 reads CASSPGPGNTIYF. CDR3 in DNA: TGTGCCAGCTCACCAGGGCCCGGAAACACCATATATTTT.

The V call is TRBV19, the J call TRBJ1-2; TRBD1 might be the D (5 bases). The CDR3 length is 13 residues. V gave up 5 bases and J gave up 8 bases, with 15 bases separating them. Germline V gene data show CDR1 as LNHDA and CDR2 as SQIVND (reference sequence). CDR3 residues: CASSPWEGKGYTF. CDR3 sequence (DNA): TGTGCCAGTAGTCCCTGGGAGGGGAAAGGCTACACCTTC.

The V and J genes are TRBV5-1 and TRBJ2-3; perhaps TRBD1 as D (6 bases). Germline-derived CDR1 and CDR2 are SGHRS and YFSETQ. The CDR3 consists of 12 residues. Deletions cut 0 bases from V and 11 bases from J, with 10 bases between. Written as DNA, the CDR3 is TGCGCCAGCAGCTTGGACCCAGGGGAGCAGTATTTT. Protein: CASSLDPGEQYF.

This clone was seen just once. For the CDR3, the DNA is TGTGCCAGCAGAATACAGGGAAGCAATCAGCCCCAGCATTTT. Its protein product is CASRIQGSNQPQHF. J is TRBJ1-5 and V is TRBV6-6, with D possibly matching TRBD1 (6 bases). CDR3 length: 14 amino acids. V was trimmed by 6 bases and J by 1 base, leaving 10 bases between them. Per the germline V gene, CDR1 is MNHNY and CDR2 is SVGAGI (reference sequence).

The chain carries TRBV7-9 and TRBJ1-3; 8 positions agree with TRBD1. The CDR3 sequence is 16 residues long. Germline CDR1 reads SEHNR; CDR2 reads FQNEAQ (reference sequence). The J segment lost 0 bases and the V segment lost 2 bases, leaving 3 bases of the junction unmatched. CDR3 bases: TGTGCCAGCAGCTTACTCGGGACAGGCTCTGGAAACACCATATATTTT. Translating it yields CASSLLGTGSGNTIYF.

J is TRBJ2-7 and V is TRBV18; D is undetermined. The germline V gene has CDR1 KGHSH and CDR2 LQKENI. The CDR3 is 15 residues long. Trimming pared 2 bases from V and 0 bases from J, leaving 11 bases between. The CDR3 sequence: CASSPSRDSSYEQYF. The CDR3 nucleotides are TGTGCCAGCTCACCAAGCCGAGACTCCTCCTACGAGCAGTACTTC.

The chain has TRBV29-1 and TRBJ1-1; D is ambiguous. The CDR3 length is 15 residues. In germline, CDR1 is SQVTM, CDR2 ANQGSEA. Trimming pared 1 base from V and 3 bases from J, leaving 15 bases between. The CDR3 DNA follows: TGCAGCGTTGAAGTCTCGAGGATGAGGGACACTGAAGCTTTCTTT. Its translation is CSVEVSRMRDTEAFF.

This chain links TRBV28 with TRBJ1-6, with a tentative D call TRBD1 (6 bases). The CDR3 loop spans 15 amino acids. V gave up 6 bases and J gave up 6 bases, with 15 bases separating them. Germline V gene data show CDR1 as MDHEN and CDR2 as SYDVKM. CDR3 sequence: CASSLTGRSNSPLHF. The CDR3 DNA is TGTGCCAGCAGCCTCACAGGGAGAAGTAATTCACCCCTCCACTTT. The entire variable domain, with the rest obtained from reference TRBV28 and TRBJ1-6, is as follows: DVKVTQSSRYLVKRTGEKVFLECVQDMDHENMFWYRQDPGLGLRLIYFSYDVKMKEKGDIPEGYSVSREKKERFSLILESASTNQTSMYLCASSLTGRSNSPLHFGNGTRLTVT.

V is TRBV9 and J is TRBJ2-1; 10 bases fit TRBD2. In germline, CDR1 is SGDLS, CDR2 YYNGEE. CDR3 length equals 17 residues. With V trimmed by 3 bases and J by 6 bases, 12 bases remained unmatched. CDR3 nucleotides: TGTGCCAGCAGCGGGGGACCTAGCGGGAGAGTTTCCAATGAGCAGTTCTTC. This encodes CASSGGPSGRVSNEQFF.

The V and J genes are TRBV5-1 and TRBJ1-1, with D possibly TRBD1 on 6 matching bases. V was pared by 1 base and J by 9 bases, with 19 bases between. The CDR3 covers 15 residues. Germline CDR1 is SGHRS and CDR2 is YFSETQ. The CDR3: CASSLSRTAGTQAFF. For the CDR3, the DNA is TGCGCCAGCAGCTTGAGTAGGACAGCGGGAACACAAGCTTTCTTT.

The V gene is TRBV30, the J gene TRBJ2-7; 10 nucleotides match TRBD2. This CDR3 spans 15 amino acids. CDR1 GTSNPN and CDR2 SVGIG come from the germline V gene (reference sequence). V lost 4 bases to trimming and J lost 3 bases; unmatched junction nucleotides: 9. The CDR3 nucleotides read TGTGCCTGGACCCTACTAGCGGGACCCGTCTACGAGCAGTACTTC. This codes for CAWTLLAGPVYEQYF.

Here the CDR3 reads CASSQDLQGPFGAFF. DNA of the CDR3: TGCGCCAGCAGCCAAGATTTACAGGGCCCCTTTGGAGCTTTCTTT. The V call is TRBV4-1, the J call TRBJ1-1, with TRBD1 as a possible D gene (6 bases). V was clipped by 0 bases and J by 10 bases, with 18 bases between them. The CDR3 sequence is 15 residues long. Germline V CDR1 and CDR2: MGHRA, YSYEKL.

The chain recombines TRBV28 with TRBJ2-1; 12 bases map to TRBD2. The CDR3 has 15 amino acids. Unmatched junction bases numbered 3, after V lost 1 base and J lost 8 bases. The germline CDR1 and CDR2 sequences are MDHEN and SYDVKM. CDR3 loop: CASSLFLAGGYEQFF. The CDR3 region has the DNA TGTGCCAGCAGTTTATTCCTAGCGGGAGGGTATGAGCAGTTCTTC.

The chain links TRBV19 to TRBJ1-5; 9 nucleotides match TRBD1. Trimming at V came to 1 base and at J to 2 bases, leaving 0 bases not matched to a gene. CDR1 and CDR2 (germline): LNHDA, SQIVND (reference sequence). CDR3 length equals 15 residues. The CDR3 bases are TGTGCCAGTAGTATAGGGACAGGGGGCAATCAGCCCCAGCATTTT. Translation gives CASSIGTGGNQPQHF.

The chain couples TRBV6-5 to TRBJ2-1; 13 bases line up with TRBD2. The trim removed 6 bases at V and 9 bases at J, leaving 8 bases unmatched. Germline CDR1 is MNHEY and CDR2 is SVGAGI. This CDR3 region has 15 residues. CDR3 in amino acids: CASSPGLAGRGEQFF. CDR3 coding DNA: TGTGCCAGCAGCCCGGGACTAGCGGGACGGGGTGAGCAGTTCTTC.